A selection of T cell receptor beta chains follows, all from one sample in a study of T cell responses to AZD1222 COVID-19 vaccine. Profiled with immunoSEQ multiplex PCR; TCRdb holds only in-frame clones, not every one. The table has 150,000 to 200,000 clones, about 89% seen once. This sample comprised peripheral blood, obtained on day 0 of AZD1222 vaccination. The receptors shown here come from an adult in good health. The conserved cysteine and the conserved F or W are not part of the CDR3 here. Fields, in order: J gene, V gene, clone size, CDR3 protein. Expanded clones are given a class, and other clones once, few, many or no size at all.

>TRBJ2-1|TRBV6-1|NA
ASSERGQLIEQF
>TRBJ2-5|TRBV10-2|once
ASKGEAVPETQY
>TRBJ1-5|TRBV19|NA
ASSQGLKGNQPQH
>TRBJ1-2|TRBV6-5|NA
ASSPTGTGEYT
>TRBJ2-3|TRBV9|once
ASSVSGLYTDTQY
>TRBJ2-2|TRBV2|NA
ASSRYRGGGELF
>TRBJ2-7|TRBV7-6|NA
ASSLARGAEQY
>TRBJ1-1|TRBV24-1|NA
ATTSPRMEAF
>TRBJ2-4|TRBV6-5|NA
ASSLGVAKNIQY
>TRBJ1-2|TRBV29-1|NA
SVEETAAYGYT
>TRBJ1-2|TRBV28|once
ASGGLGIYYGYT
>TRBJ1-5|TRBV4-3|NA
ASSQGASGNQPQH
>TRBJ2-2|TRBV4-3|NA
ASSQGRSGELF
>TRBJ1-1|TRBV6-5|NA
ASSYDGNTEAF
>TRBJ1-5|TRBV7-9|NA
ASSFNSPDQPQH
>TRBJ1-6|TRBV5-1|NA
ASSFSEGPLH
>TRBJ2-5|TRBV28|NA
ASSFQGTAQETQY
>TRBJ2-7|TRBV13|NA
ASSFNRDRGYYEQY
>TRBJ2-2|TRBV20-1|NA
SASYQGYTGELF
>TRBJ2-1|TRBV9|NA
ASSVVVGGSNEQF
>TRBJ1-6|TRBV28|NA
ASRGFPGQGRNSPLH
>TRBJ1-2|TRBV3-1/TRBV3-2|NA
ASSQGSNYGYT
>TRBJ2-1|TRBV24-1|NA
ATSDPGTPGNEQF
>TRBJ2-7|TRBV19|NA
ASSIGQGTYEQY
>TRBJ1-1|TRBV6-2/TRBV6-3|NA
ASSRGQPNTEAF
>TRBJ2-1|TRBV7-2|NA
ASSLDAPSPYNEQF
>TRBJ2-7|TRBV5-1|NA
ASAPQGQRSYEQY
>TRBJ2-2|TRBV9|NA
ASRRQGDQTGELF
>TRBJ1-2|TRBV10-3|NA
AISNRDRGDYGYT
>TRBJ2-2|TRBV12-3/TRBV12-4|NA
ASSQTGELF
>TRBJ2-1|TRBV30|NA
AWSVQSVSSYNEQF
>TRBJ1-4|TRBV6-2/TRBV6-3|NA
ASSPERTLEKLF
>TRBJ1-3|TRBV6-2/TRBV6-3|NA
ASSLDGSGNTIY
>TRBJ1-6|TRBV13|NA
ASSSEVDNSPLH
>TRBJ1-5|TRBV3-1/TRBV3-2|NA
ASGFLGAYQPQH
>TRBJ2-5|TRBV19|NA
ASSSPRGQETQY
>TRBJ2-7|TRBV5-6|NA
ASSYGRRTGTYEQY
>TRBJ2-1|TRBV5-4|NA
ASSLRVAGAYNEQF
>TRBJ2-3|TRBV7-8|NA
ASSSRQGNRDTQY